This note documents a single T cell receptor beta chain sequence. Its antigen is undetermined. This entry is derived from a study of OX40 agonist ivuxolimab in advanced cancers. Study at large: The patients received agonistic anti-OX40 (CD134) antibody ivuxolimab. The study gave patients intravenous ivuxolimab at 0.01 to 10 mg/kg every 2 weeks.

The CDR3 has 15 residues. The germline CDR1 and CDR2 sequences are GTSNPN and SVGIG (reference sequence). Deletions cut 4 bases from V and 2 bases from J, with 15 bases between. Using immunoSEQ multiplex PCR, the repertoire was profiled, and TCRdb retains in-frame clones only, with some absent. Here the sample spans roughly 61,000 clones, roughly 84% being singletons. Points from the study as a whole: The mean number of expanded clones was higher in CD8+ T cells than in CD4+. Within 6 weeks, CD4+ and CD8+ blood T cells expanded clonally at 0.1 to 3.0 mg/kg.

This sample comprised CD4+ or CD8+ T cells sorted from blood, obtained in a trial of the OX40 agonist ivuxolimab. The chain is built from TRBV30 and TRBJ1-5; the D is unclear. The receptor was derived from an adult with an advanced solid tumor such as melanoma, head and neck, liver or kidney cancer. The CDR3 bases are TGTGCCTGGACCCCCGCTAGGCGCGGCAATCAGCCCCAGCATTTT. Encoded protein: CAWTPARRGNQPQHF.